The 30 T cell receptor beta chains presented below share a single source sample, sequenced in a study of metastatic and nonmetastatic thyroid tumors. No patient received treatment before thyroid surgery. Via MiXCR, TCRdb re-called the PCR reads. The sample includes 25,000 to 40,000 clones, 15% to 20% seen only once; the top ten take under 5%. The sample consisted of blood. These receptors came from a female donor with papillary thyroid cancer or a benign thyroid nodule (not recorded which). Some clones in this sample may be carry-over from other donors' samples.

This clone occurred many times. The chain employs TRBV29-1 and TRBJ2-1; tentatively, D is TRBD2 (6 bases). CDR3 size: 17 residues. Trimming removed 0 bases from V and 3 bases from J, with 18 bases in between. CDR1 and CDR2 (germline): SQVTM, ANQGSEA. The CDR3 sequence is CSVEDLLWRGYYNEQFF. CDR3 DNA: TGCAGCGTTGAAGATCTCCTTTGGCGGGGATACTACAATGAGCAGTTCTTC.

This clone showed up many times. This chain uses TRBV7-2 with TRBJ2-3, with TRBD1 as a possible D gene (5 bases). Germline loops: CDR1 SGHTA, CDR2 FQGNSA. V was shortened by 5 bases and J by 5 bases, with 14 bases between the two germline ends. This CDR3 comprises 14 residues. In DNA, the CDR3 is TGTGCCAGCAGCCCCCCAGGGATGATAGATACGCAGTATTTT. The encoded protein is CASSPPGMIDTQYF.

This clone has at least ten counts. V is TRBV24-1 and J is TRBJ2-3; D possibly matches TRBD1 or TRBD2 (5 bases each). V was cut by 10 bases and J by 2 bases, with 12 bases left in between. Germline lookup yields CDR1 KGHDR and CDR2 SFDVKD. The CDR3 contains 13 residues. In DNA, the CDR3 is TGTGCCACGAGGGGTTCCGTCACAGATACGCAGTATTTT. This codes for CATRGSVTDTQYF.

This clone was counted once. V and J are TRBV7-3 and TRBJ2-1, with TRBD1 matching over 8 bases. Germline V CDR1 and CDR2: SGHTA, FQGTGA. The V and J ends lost 3 bases and 6 bases, in that order; junction bases with no gene match: 13. The CDR3 spans 17 residues. CDR3 bases: TGTGCCAGCAGCTTTCAACAGGGGGGACTCAAGTCCAATGAGCAGTTCTTC. It translates to CASSFQQGGLKSNEQFF.

This clone was recorded many times. This chain connects TRBV7-8 to TRBJ1-1; D is unclear. CDR1 and CDR2 from the germline V gene are SGHVS and FQNEAQ. V gave up 7 bases and J gave up 1 base, with 25 bases separating them. This CDR3 contains 18 residues. CDR3 coding DNA: TGTGCCAGCACCCCTAGACCAGGCCCTGAAGCTAGGAACACTGAAGCTTTCTTT. Its translation is CASTPRPGPEARNTEAFF.

This clone was observed at least ten times. V is TRBV18 and J is TRBJ1-1; TRBD1 is a possible D gene (5 bases). The V gene's germline CDR1 is KGHSH and CDR2 LQKENI. CDR3 length: 15 amino acids. Trimming removed 3 bases from V and 4 bases from J, with 15 bases in between. CDR3 residues: CASSPGGGSSTEAFF. CDR3 bases: TGTGCCAGCTCACCCGGGGGGGGGTCGAGCACTGAAGCTTTCTTT. The full variable domain, its missing parts supplied by reference TRBV18 and TRBJ1-1, is NAGVMQNPRHLVRRRGQEARLRCSPMKGHSHVYWYRQLPEEGLKFMVYLQKENIIDESGMPKERFSAEFPKEGPSILRIQQVVRGDSAAYFCASSPGGGSSTEAFFGQGTRLTVV.

This clone was recorded at least ten times. The chain carries TRBV28 and TRBJ1-5; no firm D call. V lost 4 bases and J lost 2, with 9 bases in between. CDR1 is MDHEN, CDR2 SYDVKM, per germline. This CDR3 spans 14 amino acids. CDR3 sequence (DNA): TGTGCCAGCAGTTCCTTTGGGGGCAATCAGCCCCAGCATTTT. It yields the protein CASSSFGGNQPQHF.

This clone was detected many times. This chain joins TRBV9 and TRBJ2-3; 10 nucleotides line up with TRBD1. The junction had 4 bases not matched to a gene; V was cut back by 3 bases and J by 3 bases. The CDR3 runs 15 residues. Germline loops: CDR1 SGDLS, CDR2 YYNGEE. The CDR3, as DNA: TGTGCCAGCAGCGCCCGGACAGGGGGAACAGATACGCAGTATTTT. Its protein product is CASSARTGGTDTQYF.

This clone was recorded many times. This chain uses TRBV27 with TRBJ2-6; D is ambiguous. Germline loops: CDR1 MNHEY, CDR2 SMNVEV (reference sequence). V lost 2 bases and J lost 2, with 7 bases in between. This CDR3 is 15 amino acids long. CDR3 residues: CASSLSIAGANVLTF. The DNA for the CDR3 is TGTGCCAGCAGTTTAAGTATCGCTGGGGCCAACGTCCTGACTTTC.

This clone was observed at least ten times. This rearrangement joins TRBV12-3 or TRBV12-4 to TRBJ2-3, with D hard to call. The CDR3 extends over 13 amino acids. V was clipped by 4 bases and J by 2 bases, with 7 bases between them. CDR3 protein: CASSWQVTDTQYF. CDR3 nucleotide sequence: TGTGCCAGCAGTTGGCAAGTCACAGATACGCAGTATTTT.

This clone was counted ten times or more. J is TRBJ1-2 and V is TRBV5-6, with TRBD1 identical over 8 bases. Germline CDR1 reads SGHDT; CDR2 reads YYEEEE. This CDR3 spans 16 amino acids. The J segment lost 6 bases and the V segment lost 4 bases, leaving 14 bases of the junction unmatched. CDR3 DNA: TGTGCCAGCAGCCTGTGGGCAGGGGGCGGAATTCATGGCTACACCTTC. It yields the protein CASSLWAGGGIHGYTF.

The chain is built from TRBV27 and TRBJ1-1; D is unresolved. The CDR3 is 13 residues long. V lost 6 bases and J lost 4, with 12 bases in between. The V gene's germline CDR1 is MNHEY and CDR2 SMNVEV (reference sequence). CDR3 sequence (DNA): TGTGCCAGCAGACAGTGGTCGATCACTGAAGCTTTCTTT. Translated: CASRQWSITEAFF.

This clone was detected ten times or more. V gene TRBV20-1 combines with J gene TRBJ2-3; 8 bases are a match to TRBD2. V trimming: 6 bases; J trimming: 4 bases; junction bases outside the gene matches: 18. Germline V lookup: CDR1 DFQATT, CDR2 SNEGSKA (reference sequence). This CDR3 comprises 17 residues. CDR3 loop: CSASIGPAGDGADTQYF. CDR3 in DNA: TGCAGTGCCTCGATAGGCCCAGCGGGAGATGGGGCAGATACGCAGTATTTT.

This clone has at least ten counts. V usage is TRBV11-1 and J usage is TRBJ2-6; 7 bases map to TRBD2. The V gene's germline CDR1 is SGHAT and CDR2 FQDESV (reference sequence). The CDR3 is 17 residues long. V dropped 4 bases and J dropped 1; count of bases not matched to a gene: 7. The CDR3 loop reads CASSWTSWSSGANVLTF. For the CDR3, the DNA is TGTGCCAGCAGCTGGACTAGTTGGTCGTCTGGGGCCAACGTCCTGACTTTC.

This clone was recorded at least ten times. The gene calls are TRBV7-9 and TRBJ2-3; D is ambiguous. V lost 1 base and J 2 bases, leaving 7 bases between the germline ends. In germline, CDR1 is SEHNR, CDR2 FQNEAQ (reference sequence). The CDR3 length is 14 residues. Written as DNA, the CDR3 is TGTGCCAGCAGCTTAGGTCTATACACAGATACGCAGTATTTT. Protein: CASSLGLYTDTQYF.

The chain joins TRBV6-2 or TRBV6-3 to TRBJ2-6; no reliable D call. CDR3 length: 15 residues. The germline CDR1 and CDR2 sequences are MNHEY and SVGEGT. Trimming removed 4 bases from V and 3 bases from J, with 10 bases in between. CDR3 sequence reads: CASSSEFFGANVLTF. The CDR3 coding sequence is TGTGCCAGCAGTTCGGAGTTCTTTGGGGCCAACGTCCTGACTTTC.

The chain employs TRBV12-3 or TRBV12-4 and TRBJ2-3, with D maybe TRBD1 (6 bases). There are 16 residues in the CDR3. Between the trimmed V and J ends, which lost 3 bases and 2 bases, there was a span of 15 bases. CDR3: CASSFNRVYNTDTQYF. In nucleotides, the CDR3 is TGTGCCAGCAGTTTTAACAGGGTTTACAACACAGATACGCAGTATTTT.

The table lists this clone with many counts. The CDR3 spells CASSPQAFQPQHF. The CDR3 nucleotides are TGTGCCAGCAGCCCCCAAGCGTTTCAGCCCCAGCATTTT. The V call is TRBV4-2, the J call TRBJ1-5; D remains unclear. The V gene lost 4 bases and the J gene lost 6 bases, with 10 bases spanning the gap. The V gene's germline CDR1 is LGHNA and CDR2 YNFKEQ. CDR3 length: 13 amino acids.

This clone was counted many times. This chain uses TRBV29-1 with TRBJ1-2, with 9 nucleotides matching TRBD1. The CDR3 has 12 amino acids. Unmatched junction bases numbered 3, after V lost 2 bases and J lost 8 bases. In germline, CDR1 is SQVTM, CDR2 ANQGSEA. DNA of the CDR3: TGCAGCGTTGAAAGGGACAGGGACGGCTACACCTTC. It yields the protein CSVERDRDGYTF.

This clone was counted ten times or more. The chain uses TRBV27 and TRBJ2-5, with 10 bases matching TRBD1. The CDR3 length is 16 residues. The V segment lost 4 bases and the J segment 4 bases; nucleotides outside the gene matches: 9. Per germline, CDR1 MNHEY and CDR2 SMNVEV (reference sequence). In DNA, the CDR3 is TGTGCCAGCAGTTCACAAGACAGGGGGCTGGTAGAGACCCAGTACTTC. Translated: CASSSQDRGLVETQYF.

For this clone: A read error may be the cause here, since a much bigger clone is one base away. Other DNA sequences of this sample code for an identical CDR3. The V and J genes are TRBV28 and TRBJ2-3; 10 bases are a match to TRBD2. Germline CDR1 is MDHEN and CDR2 is SYDVKM. With V trimmed by 5 bases and J by 5 bases, 7 bases remained unmatched. There are 15 residues in the CDR3. As DNA, the CDR3 is TGTGCCAGCAGTCTAGCGGGAGCCCCAGGAGATACGCAGTATTTT. This translates into CASSLAGAPGDTQYF.

In the case of this clone: A read error may produce the germline difference seen at one junction end. This rearrangement joins TRBV7-3 to TRBJ2-1, with 8 bases identical to TRBD1. Germline V gene data show CDR1 as SGHTA and CDR2 as FQGTGA. CDR3 size: 14 residues. The CDR3 sequence is CTSRGTGTYNEQFF. CDR3 DNA sequence: TGTACCAGCAGAGGGACAGGAACCTACAATGAGCAGTTCTTC.

This clone was detected only a few times. The chain uses TRBV6-6 and TRBJ2-1; 14 bases are a match to TRBD2. The V segment lost 0 bases and the J segment 8 bases; nucleotides outside the gene matches: 3. The CDR3 loop spans 16 amino acids. The germline gives CDR1 MNHNY, CDR2 SVGAGI (reference sequence). The CDR3 DNA reads as TGTGCCAGCAGTTACTCTGGGACTAGCGGGAGCGATGAGCAGTTCTTC. The encoded protein is CASSYSGTSGSDEQFF.

DNA for the CDR3: TGTGCCAGCATCCCCCTCGGCGGCGGAAACCATGGCTACACCTTC. Amino acids: CASIPLGGGNHGYTF. This sequence joins TRBV28 and TRBJ1-2; D ambiguous. Trimming removed 7 bases at V and 6 bases at J, with 21 bases between. From germline, CDR1 is MDHEN and CDR2 SYDVKM. The CDR3 length is 15 residues.

The genes are TRBV5-4 and TRBJ2-2; D is possibly TRBD2 (5 bases). The CDR3 is 15 amino acids. The germline V gene encodes CDR1 SGHNT and CDR2 YYREEE (reference sequence). Trimming removed 1 base from V and 6 bases from J, with 13 bases in between. The CDR3 protein is CASSLPGKTSGELFF. CDR3 nucleotide sequence: TGTGCCAGCAGCTTGCCCGGGAAGACCTCCGGGGAGCTGTTTTTT. The variable domain in full, completed from reference TRBV5-4 and TRBJ2-2, reads ETGVTQSPTHLIKTRGQQVTLRCSSQSGHNTVSWYQQALGQGPQFIFQYYREEENGRGNFPPRFSGLQFPNYSSELNVNALELDDSALYLCASSLPGKTSGELFFGEGSRLTVL.

The chain combines TRBV11-2 with TRBJ2-1; D may correspond to TRBD1 or TRBD2 (6 bases each). CDR3 length: 17 residues. Germline V gene sequence: CDR1 SGHAT, CDR2 FQNNGV. Trimming shortened V by 3 bases and J by 5 bases, and 20 bases separated the two germline ends. The CDR3: CASSFTRLGGADNEQFF. The CDR3 nucleotides are TGTGCCAGCAGCTTTACCCGACTAGGGGGAGCTGACAATGAGCAGTTCTTC.

This clone was observed at least ten times. This chain uses TRBV6-5 with TRBJ1-6; D is unresolved. V was clipped by 0 bases and J by 11 bases, with 5 bases between them. The CDR3 runs to 12 residues. In germline, CDR1 is MNHEY, CDR2 SVGAGI. The CDR3 spells CASSYSRAPLHF. The CDR3 DNA is TGTGCCAGCAGTTACTCGCGAGCACCCCTCCACTTT.

This clone appeared many times. V gene TRBV3-1 combines with J gene TRBJ1-2; tentative D call: TRBD1 (6 bases). The CDR3 runs 13 residues. Per the germline V gene, CDR1 is LGHDT and CDR2 is YNNKEL (reference sequence). V gave up 3 bases and J gave up 8 bases, with 13 bases separating them. The CDR3 loop reads CASSQGEQGGYTF. DNA of the CDR3: TGTGCCAGCAGCCAGGGGGAGCAGGGGGGCTACACCTTC.

This clone was picked up many times. The rearrangement links TRBV5-4 to TRBJ1-2; D perhaps matches TRBD1 (6 bases). The ends were cut back, 1 base at V and 5 bases at J, with 15 bases in the middle. Looked up from germline, CDR1 is SGHNT and CDR2 is YYREEE (reference sequence). The CDR3 has 15 amino acids. The CDR3 is CASSLLDRTIYGYTF. In DNA, the CDR3 is TGTGCCAGCAGCTTGTTGGACAGAACGATTTATGGCTACACCTTC.

In its sample, this clone was seen many times. Other nucleotide sequences in the sample specify the same CDR3. V is TRBV19 and J is TRBJ2-7; 7 bases agree with TRBD1. The CDR3 runs 15 residues. V lost 5 bases, J lost 2 bases, and 9 bases stayed unmatched. Germline lookup yields CDR1 LNHDA and CDR2 SQIVND (reference sequence). The CDR3 DNA sequence: TGTGCCAGTAGTCCTCGGGACAGAAATACCTACGAGCAGTACTTC. It yields the protein CASSPRDRNTYEQYF.